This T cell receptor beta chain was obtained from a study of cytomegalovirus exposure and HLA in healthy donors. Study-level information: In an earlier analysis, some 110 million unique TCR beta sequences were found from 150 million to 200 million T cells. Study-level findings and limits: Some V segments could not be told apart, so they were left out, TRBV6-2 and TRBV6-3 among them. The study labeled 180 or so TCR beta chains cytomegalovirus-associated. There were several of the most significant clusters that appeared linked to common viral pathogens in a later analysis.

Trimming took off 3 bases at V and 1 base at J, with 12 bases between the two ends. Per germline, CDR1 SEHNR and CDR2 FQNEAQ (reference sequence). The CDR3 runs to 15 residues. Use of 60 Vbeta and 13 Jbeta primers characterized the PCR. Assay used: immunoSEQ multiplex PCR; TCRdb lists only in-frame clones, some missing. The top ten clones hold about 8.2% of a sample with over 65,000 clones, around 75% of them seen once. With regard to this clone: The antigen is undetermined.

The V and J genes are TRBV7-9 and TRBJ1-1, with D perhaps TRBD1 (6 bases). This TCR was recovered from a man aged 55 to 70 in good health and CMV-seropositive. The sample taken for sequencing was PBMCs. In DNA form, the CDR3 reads TGTGCCAGCAGCTTTTATACAGGGACGAACACTGAAGCTTTCTTT. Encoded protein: CASSFYTGTNTEAFF.